The present T cell receptor (beta chain) was sequenced within a study of radiotherapy plus CTLA-4 blockade in lung cancer listed by TCRdb under 2018. Regarding the complete study: Among the enrolled patients, about 19% had an objective response, and roughly 30% reached disease control.

Findings and caveats that apply to the study as a whole: The strongest predictors of response were reported to be early dynamic shifts in blood T cell clones along with a rise in serum interferon-beta following radiation. After treatment with radiotherapy and ipilimumab, TCR clones that originated in tumors expanded in peripheral blood.

The library came from the immunoSEQ multiplex PCR assay. The clones in this table, taken by TCRdb from immuneACCESS, are in-frame only. Not every clone is retained; where verified, under half of the shortfall comes from an unresolved V gene, and the cause of the rest is unknown. This sample is represented by tens of thousands of clones; roughly 91% of them were singletons. The ten largest make up 35% to 50% of the sample. As for this clone: Its antigen remains undetermined. Qualities for individual bases were not recorded, and no much larger clone is one base off.

The study tested focal radiation therapy combined with CTLA-4 blockade (ipilimumab) in patients with chemo-refractory metastatic non-small-cell lung cancer. The CDR3 measures 15 amino acids from cysteine to phenylalanine. The CDR3 DNA has 45 bases and is translated from base 1. The junction carries 16 bases between V and J, which are trimmed by 2 bases and 8 bases respectively. The germline V gene (reference sequence) sets CDR1 to MNHEY and CDR2 to SMNVEV. The material sequenced was peripheral blood, taken from a patient treated with radiotherapy plus ipilimumab. The clonotype originates from a human donor with non-small cell lung cancer that progressed on radiotherapy plus ipilimumab. The rearrangement joined TRBV27 to TRBJ2-1; the D gene is perhaps TRBD2, on 6 matching bases. The nucleotide sequence is given as TGTGCCAGCAGTTTACGGGCTAGCGATCCCTATGAGCAGTTCTTC. This translates into CASSLRASDPYEQFF.